This T cell receptor beta chain originates from a study of control samples from healthy donors and cancer patients. Only in-frame clones appear in the TCRdb table, and some are missing; sequencing was by immunoSEQ multiplex PCR. In the table there are 100,000 to 150,000 clones, roughly 92% of which are singletons. CDR1 is LNHNV and CDR2 is YYDKDF in the germline V gene (reference sequence). The CDR3 is made up of 15 amino acids. V shed 4 bases and J shed 5 bases, with 15 bases lying between them. The TCR comes from a man between 18 and 35 years old in good health. Sequenced: blood. The chain joins TRBV15 to TRBJ1-5; the D is unclear. This CDR3 is CATSTYDPGYQPQHF. The CDR3 nucleotides read TGTGCCACCAGCACATATGACCCGGGGTATCAGCCCCAGCATTTT. The full variable domain, its missing parts supplied by reference TRBV15 and TRBJ1-5, is DAMVIQNPRYQVTQFGKPVTLSCSQTLNHNVMYWYQQKSSQAPKLLFHYYDKDFNNEADTPDNFQSRRPNTSFCFLDIRSPGLGDTAMYLCATSTYDPGYQPQHFGDGTRLSIL.